Shown below are 20 T cell receptor beta chains from a single sample sequenced in a study of naive and memory T cell subsets. An equimolar mix of two oligonucleotides served as the beta constant-region primer for TRBC1 and TRBC2. TCRdb recomputed calls from the UMI-ligation and nested PCR reads with MiXCR, one row per CDR3 protein. The top ten hold over 15% of the sample, which has around 29,000 distinct CDR3 sequences, roughly a tenth seen once. The sample consisted of effector memory CD4+ T cells from blood. Subset denoted: effector memory, CD45RA- CD27-. The origin of the receptors is a human donor in good health.

This clonotype was seen more than once but under ten times. The rearrangement joins TRBV28 to TRBJ2-7, with 10 bases lining up with TRBD1. With 1 base clipped from V and 4 bases from J, the junction kept 4 bases outside the gene matches. Germline CDR1 reads MDHEN; CDR2 reads SYDVKM. This CDR3 has 15 amino acids. The DNA for the CDR3 is TGTGCCAGCAGTTTATTTGGGACAGGGGATTACGAGCAGTACTTC. This encodes CASSLFGTGDYEQYF.

This clonotype was counted many times. The V call is TRBV18, the J call TRBJ2-7, with 9 bases aligning to TRBD1. V shed 5 bases and J 2 bases; nucleotides not matched to a gene: 7. The CDR3 spans 15 residues. CDR1 and CDR2 from the germline V gene are KGHSH and LQKENI. The CDR3 nucleotides are TGTGCCAGCTCAATCGGACAGGGGTCGACCTACGAGCAGTACTTC. This encodes CASSIGQGSTYEQYF.

Only a few counts were recorded for this clonotype. The J gene is TRBJ1-2, the V gene TRBV20-1; D is possibly TRBD1 (6 bases). Looked up from germline, CDR1 is DFQATT and CDR2 is SNEGSKA (reference sequence). V lost 5 bases and J 10 bases, leaving 20 bases between the germline ends. The CDR3 is 13 amino acids. Here the CDR3 reads CSAGTGSGRDYTF. The CDR3 nucleotides read TGCAGTGCTGGTACAGGGAGCGGGCGGGACTACACCTTC.

Ten or more counts support this clonotype. J is TRBJ1-5 and V is TRBV18, with TRBD1 as a possible D gene (5 bases). The V end lost 3 bases, the J end lost 2 bases, and 20 bases lay between the germline ends. The CDR3 extends over 18 amino acids. The germline gives CDR1 KGHSH, CDR2 LQKENI. The CDR3 spells CASSPGTSGSGGNQPQHF. CDR3 in DNA: TGTGCCAGCTCACCCGGGACCTCCGGTTCGGGAGGCAATCAGCCCCAGCATTTT. The full variable domain, completed using reference TRBV18 and TRBJ1-5, is NAGVMQNPRHLVRRRGQEARLRCSPMKGHSHVYWYRQLPEEGLKFMVYLQKENIIDESGMPKERFSAEFPKEGPSILRIQQVVRGDSAAYFCASSPGTSGSGGNQPQHFGDGTRLSIL.

This clonotype appeared a few times. CDR3 coding DNA: TGTGCCAGCAGCTTCAGGTACGAGCAGTACTTC. It translates to CASSFRYEQYF. The rearrangement joins TRBV5-6 to TRBJ2-7; D not certain. Germline CDR1 reads SGHDT; CDR2 reads YYEEEE. Trimming cost V 2 bases and J 4 bases, with 4 bases left between them. CDR3 length: 11 amino acids.

The rearrangement joins TRBV4-2 to TRBJ1-6; no definite D call. CDR3 length: 16 amino acids. Per germline, CDR1 LGHNA and CDR2 YNFKEQ. V was trimmed by 7 bases and J by 10 bases, leaving 23 bases between them. The CDR3 DNA sequence: TGTGCCAGCACCCGCTTGGGTAAGGGAAAGGAATCACCCCTCCACTTT. It translates to CASTRLGKGKESPLHF.

The J gene is TRBJ2-1, the V gene TRBV4-3, with D possibly TRBD1 on 5 matching bases. The germline CDR1 and CDR2 sequences are LGHNA and YSLEER. Trimming took off 1 base at V and 12 bases at J, with 13 bases between the two ends. The CDR3 runs to 13 residues. CDR3 in amino acids: CASSQAQGFGQFF. CDR3 in DNA: TGCGCCAGCAGCCAAGCCCAGGGATTTGGGCAGTTCTTC.

This clonotype occurred a few times. The chain is built from TRBV7-2 and TRBJ2-3; TRBD2 aligns across 14 bases. Germline CDR1 is SGHTA and CDR2 is FQGNSA. CDR3 length: 16 amino acids. J gave up 4 bases and V 5 bases, and 5 bases lay outside the gene matches. DNA of the CDR3: TGTGCCAGCAGCCTCGGGACTAGCGGGAGTCCAGATACGCAGTATTTT. This gives the protein CASSLGTSGSPDTQYF.

Ten or more counts support this clonotype. The rearrangement joins TRBV7-2 to TRBJ2-3; TRBD2 matches 12 bases. This CDR3 is built from 17 residues. With 4 bases clipped from V and 5 bases from J, the junction kept 10 bases outside the gene matches. Germline CDR1 and CDR2: SGHTA and FQGNSA. The CDR3 region is CASSSGGTSGLRDTQYF. In nucleotides, the CDR3 is TGTGCCAGCAGCTCGGGGGGGACTAGCGGGCTGAGAGATACGCAGTATTTT.

This clonotype was detected ten times or more. The rearrangement links TRBV7-2 to TRBJ2-7; 7 bases fit TRBD2. CDR3 length: 14 residues. The germline V gene encodes CDR1 SGHTA and CDR2 FQGNSA. V gave up 5 bases and J gave up 0 bases; unmatched junction bases: 4. The CDR3 here is CASSPSGSSYEQYF. CDR3 nucleotides: TGTGCCAGCAGCCCTAGCGGAAGCTCCTACGAGCAGTACTTC.

At least ten counts were recorded for this clonotype. CDR3 loop: CASSLGSGSRGEQYF. CDR3 nucleotides: TGTGCCAGCAGCTTAGGTAGCGGGAGTAGGGGCGAGCAGTACTTC. The chain carries TRBV7-9 and TRBJ2-7, with 9 bases aligning to TRBD2. V lost 1 base and J lost 6; bases outside the gene matches: 7. This CDR3 spans 15 amino acids. CDR1 SEHNR and CDR2 FQNEAQ come from the germline V gene (reference sequence).

This clonotype was seen ten or more times. The CDR3 nucleotides read TGTGCCAGCAGCTTATTCACGGGGGGAGACCCAAGAGTGACCCAGTACTTC. It yields the protein CASSLFTGGDPRVTQYF. The V gene is TRBV11-2, the J gene TRBJ2-5; TRBD2 aligns across 7 bases. This CDR3 has 17 amino acids. The V gene end was trimmed by 2 bases and the J gene end by 7 bases; junction bases not matched to a gene: 16. The germline V gene encodes CDR1 SGHAT and CDR2 FQNNGV.

At least ten counts were recorded for this clonotype. The rearrangement uses TRBV7-2 and TRBJ1-2; D is uncertain. The V gene lost 2 bases and the J gene lost 8 bases, with 24 bases spanning the gap. The CDR3 loop spans 17 amino acids. Germline lookup yields CDR1 SGHTA and CDR2 FQGNSA. CDR3 nucleotide sequence: TGTGCCAGCAGCTTATCGAGTCAGAAGCACCCCCAGGAGGGCTACACCTTC. Translation gives CASSLSSQKHPQEGYTF.

This clonotype was seen at least ten times. This chain connects TRBV19 to TRBJ2-7; D call uncertain. The CDR3 is 12 amino acids. The ends were cut back, 5 bases at V and 3 bases at J, with 8 bases in the middle. CDR1 and CDR2 (germline): LNHDA, SQIVND (reference sequence). CDR3 bases: TGTGCCAGTAGTCGAGGCTACTACGAGCAGTACTTC. Its protein is CASSRGYYEQYF. The whole variable domain, remainder taken from reference TRBV19 and TRBJ2-7, is DGGITQSPKYLFRKEGQNVTLSCEQNLNHDAMYWYRQDPGQGLRLIYYSQIVNDFQKGDIAEGYSVSREKKESFPLTVTSAQKNPTAFYLCASSRGYYEQYFGPGTRLTVT.

This clonotype was observed at least ten times. The chain has TRBV4-3 and TRBJ2-2, with a tentative D call TRBD1 (6 bases). V lost 0 bases and J 4 bases, leaving 9 bases between the germline ends. This CDR3 region has 15 residues. In germline, CDR1 is LGHNA, CDR2 YSLEER. The CDR3 nucleotides read TGCGCCAGCAGCCAAGAGGGCAGGGGCACCGGGGAGCTGTTTTTT. Translated, it gives CASSQEGRGTGELFF.

This clonotype was picked up a small number of times. The chain links TRBV19 to TRBJ1-5; 9 positions match TRBD1. V lost 9 bases and J lost 2; bases outside the gene matches: 2. The CDR3 totals 13 residues. Germline assignment: CDR1 LNHDA and CDR2 SQIVND (reference sequence). CDR3 nucleotides: TGTGCCAGCCGGGACAGGGGCAATCAGCCCCAGCATTTT. Translation gives CASRDRGNQPQHF.

The table lists this clonotype with many counts. The chain joins TRBV29-1 to TRBJ1-1, with unresolved D. Trimming cost V 3 bases and J 1 base, with 6 bases left between them. The germline V gene encodes CDR1 SQVTM and CDR2 ANQGSEA. CDR3 length: 12 residues. CDR3 DNA sequence: TGCAGCGTTGAGGTCCAGAACACTGAAGCTTTCTTT. Amino acid sequence: CSVEVQNTEAFF. The variable domain in full, with the rest retrieved from reference TRBV29-1 and TRBJ1-1, is SAVISQKPSRDICQRGTSLTIQCQVDSQVTMMFWYRQQPGQSLTLIATANQGSEATYESGFVIDKFPISRPNLTFSTLTVSNMSPEDSSIYLCSVEVQNTEAFFGQGTRLTVV.

This clonotype occurred a few times. The chain is built from TRBV7-2 and TRBJ2-3, with a weak D call TRBD2 (6 bases). The length of the CDR3 is 15 residues. Germline V lookup: CDR1 SGHTA, CDR2 FQGNSA. Trimming shortened V by 3 bases and J by 0 bases, and 10 bases separated the two germline ends. In DNA, the CDR3 is TGTGCCAGCAGCTTGGACTATTCTAGCACAGATACGCAGTATTTT. Translation gives CASSLDYSSTDTQYF.

The gene calls are TRBV10-3 and TRBJ1-5; D is uncertain. CDR1 is ENHRY, CDR2 SYGVKD, per germline. Trimming shortened V by 10 bases and J by 1 base, and 11 bases separated the two germline ends. CDR3 length: 13 residues. The CDR3 is CATNRESNQPQHF. The CDR3 nucleotides are TGTGCCACCAACCGGGAGAGCAATCAGCCCCAGCATTTT.

In this sample, this clonotype turned up a few times. This chain uses TRBV20-1 with TRBJ2-1, with 9 positions matching TRBD2. The junction had 11 bases not matched to a gene; V was cut back by 5 bases and J by 6 bases. Germline V gene sequence: CDR1 DFQATT, CDR2 SNEGSKA (reference sequence). This CDR3 region has 15 residues. The DNA of the CDR3 is TGCAGTGCTCCCGGGATGAGCGGGGGGATCAATGAGCAGTTCTTC. Translation: CSAPGMSGGINEQFF.